This is a list of T cell receptor beta chains from one sample in a study of T cell changes during pregnancy in multiple sclerosis. Profiling relied on immunoSEQ multiplex PCR, and the TCRdb table lists in-frame clones only, not all of them. The repertoire holds about 20,000 clones, with about nine tenths as singletons. The sample was CD8+ T cells from peripheral blood mononuclear cells, taken after pregnancy. The receptors stem from a female donor in good health, enrolled as a control in a pregnancy study. Both conserved end residues are part of each CDR3. The D gene is left open where the match is weak. Size values are once, few and many counts, or a class for expanded clones, and some rows have none.

v_call: TRBV2
d_call: TRBD1
clone_size: once
j_call: TRBJ2-7
cdr3_aa: CAMGQGNYEQYF
cdr3_nt: TGTGCCATGGGACAGGGAAACTACGAGCAGTACTTC

v_call: TRBV11-3
d_call: NA
clone_size: NA
j_call: TRBJ2-5
cdr3_aa: CASSLIDNQETQYF
cdr3_nt: TGTGCCAGCAGCTTGATAGATAATCAAGAGACCCAGTACTTC

v_call: TRBV11-2
d_call: NA
clone_size: NA
j_call: TRBJ2-7
cdr3_aa: CASSFSSYEQYF
cdr3_nt: TGTGCCAGCAGCTTTAGCTCCTACGAGCAGTACTTC

v_call: TRBV14
d_call: NA
clone_size: NA
j_call: TRBJ1-2
cdr3_aa: CASSPLLYGYTF
cdr3_nt: TGTGCCAGCAGCCCCCTCCTTTATGGCTACACCTTC

v_call: TRBV5-6
d_call: NA
clone_size: once
j_call: TRBJ2-5
cdr3_aa: CASYNEDRQETQYF
cdr3_nt: TGTGCCAGCTACAACGAGGACAGACAAGAGACCCAGTACTTC

v_call: TRBV18
d_call: TRBD2
clone_size: NA
j_call: TRBJ2-3
cdr3_aa: CASSPGTNTDTQYF
cdr3_nt: TGTGCCAGCTCACCGGGGACTAACACAGATACGCAGTATTTT

v_call: TRBV4-1
d_call: TRBD2
clone_size: NA
j_call: TRBJ2-3
cdr3_aa: CASSWAGGTDTQYF
cdr3_nt: TGCGCCAGCAGCTGGGCGGGGGGCACAGATACGCAGTATTTT

v_call: TRBV9
d_call: NA
clone_size: NA
j_call: TRBJ2-1
cdr3_aa: CASSVPAGNEQFF
cdr3_nt: TGTGCCAGCAGCGTTCCGGCAGGCAATGAGCAGTTCTTC

v_call: TRBV10-3
d_call: TRBD1
clone_size: NA
j_call: TRBJ2-7
cdr3_aa: CAIKQGAGYEQYF
cdr3_nt: TGTGCCATAAAACAGGGGGCTGGGTACGAGCAGTACTTC

v_call: TRBV5-1
d_call: TRBD2
clone_size: medium-sized
j_call: TRBJ2-2
cdr3_aa: CASSLAGGSGRGMDTGELFF
cdr3_nt: TGCGCCAGCAGCTTGGCCGGAGGAAGCGGGAGGGGTATGGACACCGGGGAGCTGTTTTTT

v_call: TRBV27
d_call: TRBD2
clone_size: NA
j_call: TRBJ2-7
cdr3_aa: CASRLTSANYEQYF
cdr3_nt: TGTGCCAGCAGGTTGACTAGCGCGAACTACGAGCAGTACTTC

v_call: TRBV11-2
d_call: NA
clone_size: NA
j_call: TRBJ2-1
cdr3_aa: CASQTGGLINEQFF
cdr3_nt: TGTGCCAGCCAGACCGGGGGGCTTATCAATGAGCAGTTCTTC

v_call: TRBV19
d_call: TRBD2
clone_size: NA
j_call: TRBJ2-7
cdr3_aa: CASSIRVSGVYEQYF
cdr3_nt: TGTGCCAGTAGTATCCGGGTTAGCGGGGTCTACGAGCAGTACTTC

v_call: TRBV5-6
d_call: NA
clone_size: once
j_call: TRBJ2-2
cdr3_aa: CASSLDPVAGELFF
cdr3_nt: TGTGCCAGCAGCTTGGATCCAGTCGCCGGGGAGCTGTTTTTT

v_call: TRBV13
d_call: TRBD1
clone_size: NA
j_call: TRBJ2-5
cdr3_aa: CASSTRQGGETQYF
cdr3_nt: TGTGCCAGCAGTACCAGACAGGGTGGAGAGACCCAGTACTTC

v_call: TRBV7-2
d_call: NA
clone_size: once
j_call: TRBJ2-7
cdr3_aa: CASSLDPVDYEQYF
cdr3_nt: TGTGCCAGCAGCTTAGATCCCGTAGATTACGAGCAGTACTTC

v_call: TRBV27
d_call: NA
clone_size: NA
j_call: TRBJ2-7
cdr3_aa: CASSLSAGDIYEQYF
cdr3_nt: TGTGCCAGCAGTTTATCGGCAGGGGATATCTACGAGCAGTACTTC

v_call: TRBV19
d_call: NA
clone_size: NA
j_call: TRBJ1-1
cdr3_aa: CASSPQGNTEAFF
cdr3_nt: TGTGCCAGTAGTCCTCAGGGAAACACTGAAGCTTTCTTT

v_call: TRBV13
d_call: TRBD1
clone_size: NA
j_call: TRBJ2-7
cdr3_aa: CASSSTGASYEQYF
cdr3_nt: TGTGCCAGCAGCTCAACAGGGGCCTCCTACGAGCAGTACTTC

v_call: TRBV4-3
d_call: NA
clone_size: once
j_call: TRBJ2-1
cdr3_aa: CASSQDFRGALDNEQFF
cdr3_nt: TGCGCCAGCAGCCAAGATTTTCGGGGGGCTTTAGACAATGAGCAGTTCTTC

v_call: TRBV4-3
d_call: TRBD1
clone_size: NA
j_call: TRBJ2-7
cdr3_aa: CASSQDQGVPYEQYF
cdr3_nt: TGCGCCAGCAGCCAAGATCAGGGGGTCCCCTACGAGCAGTACTTC

v_call: TRBV5-8
d_call: NA
clone_size: NA
j_call: TRBJ2-7
cdr3_aa: CASSIQGSYEQYF
cdr3_nt: TGTGCCAGCAGCATACAGGGCAGCTACGAGCAGTACTTC

v_call: TRBV5-5
d_call: TRBD1
clone_size: NA
j_call: TRBJ2-7
cdr3_aa: CASSFVWTGAAEQYF
cdr3_nt: TGTGCCAGCAGCTTTGTTTGGACAGGGGCGGCAGAGCAGTACTTC

v_call: TRBV27
d_call: NA
clone_size: NA
j_call: TRBJ2-2
cdr3_aa: CASSRAGPNTGELFF
cdr3_nt: TGTGCCAGCAGTCGAGCAGGGCCTAACACCGGGGAGCTGTTTTTT

v_call: TRBV19
d_call: NA
clone_size: NA
j_call: TRBJ1-5
cdr3_aa: CASSPGTFGYQPQHF
cdr3_nt: TGTGCCAGTAGTCCCGGGACTTTCGGATATCAGCCCCAGCATTTT

v_call: TRBV6-1
d_call: TRBD2
clone_size: NA
j_call: TRBJ2-7
cdr3_aa: CAAGLAGDEQYF
cdr3_nt: TGTGCCGCCGGACTAGCGGGAGACGAGCAGTACTTC

v_call: TRBV9
d_call: TRBD1
clone_size: NA
j_call: TRBJ1-4
cdr3_aa: CASSDGTGLRPNEKLFF
cdr3_nt: TGTGCCAGCAGCGATGGGACAGGGTTAAGGCCTAATGAAAAACTGTTTTTT

v_call: TRBV9
d_call: NA
clone_size: few
j_call: TRBJ1-1
cdr3_aa: CASTRGAEAFF
cdr3_nt: TGTGCCAGCACCAGGGGAGCTGAAGCTTTCTTT

v_call: TRBV25-1
d_call: TRBD2
clone_size: NA
j_call: TRBJ2-7
cdr3_aa: CASSEGLAVSSYEQYF
cdr3_nt: TGTGCCAGCAGTGAAGGACTAGCCGTTTCTTCCTACGAGCAGTACTTC